A single sample is the source of the 19 T cell receptor beta chains below, sequenced in a study of post-analysis software for immune sequencing data. Study-wide points: Five TRBV segments, including TRBV5-6, TRBV5-1 and TRBV20-1, were more frequent in patients than controls.

Unique molecular identifiers were built into the TCR beta cDNA libraries. TCRdb called the PCR reads again in MiXCR, with one record for every CDR3 protein. The sample comprises about 810,000 distinct CDR3 sequences, about 50% of which are singletons, and 4.6% rests with the top ten. Their antigen targets remain unknown. The sample consisted of blood. Receptors originate from a girl between 10 and 17 years old with multiple sclerosis.

This clonotype occurred many times. V is TRBV29-1 and J is TRBJ1-2; D unresolved. V was clipped by 0 bases and J by 3 bases, with 14 bases between them. Germline values: CDR1 SQVTM, CDR2 ANQGSEA. The CDR3 loop spans 15 amino acids. The CDR3 DNA reads as TGCAGCGTTGAAGATAGTGAAGGGAGGGACTATGGCTACACCTTC. It codes for CSVEDSEGRDYGYTF.

This clonotype was recorded a few times. CDR3 coding DNA: TGCGCCAGCAGCCTCTACAGACAGGGGGCAACTGGGGCCAACGTCCTGACTTTC. This sequence encodes CASSLYRQGATGANVLTF. The gene calls are TRBV5-1 and TRBJ2-6; TRBD1 agrees at 10 bases. Germline V gives CDR1 SGHRS, CDR2 YFSETQ. CDR3 length equals 18 residues. V gave up 4 bases and J gave up 2 bases; unmatched junction bases: 9. Supplemented by reference TRBV5-1 and TRBJ2-6, the full variable domain reads KAGVTQTPRYLIKTRGQQVTLSCSPISGHRSVSWYQQTPGQGLQFLFEYFSETQRNKGNFPGRFSGRQFSNSRSEMNVSTLELGDSALYLCASSLYRQGATGANVLTFGAGSRLTVL.

The chain couples TRBV25-1 to TRBJ2-4, with D perhaps being TRBD1 or TRBD2 (7 bases each). The J call may be mistaken, given a closer DNA end match to TRBJ2-5. The CDR3 is made up of 19 amino acids. Germline-derived CDR1 and CDR2 are MGHDK and SYGVNS. In DNA form, the CDR3 reads TGTGCCAGCAGTGTGATCGGAAGCGGGAAAGGGGGCCTCCAAGAGACCCAGTACTTC. Translated, it gives CASSVIGSGKGGLQETQYF.

This clonotype occurred a few times. J is TRBJ2-3 and V is TRBV7-9; D unclear. V was shortened by 1 base and J by 10 bases, with 9 bases between the two germline ends. This CDR3 contains 12 residues. Germline CDR1 is SEHNR and CDR2 is FQNEAQ (reference sequence). This CDR3 reads CASSLVAPAQYF. The CDR3 bases are TGTGCCAGCAGCTTAGTGGCCCCTGCGCAGTATTTT.

The genes are TRBV7-9 and TRBJ2-1; 9 nucleotides agree with TRBD1. CDR3 length: 16 amino acids. Germline V gene sequence: CDR1 SEHNR, CDR2 FQNEAQ (reference sequence). The ends lost 5 bases at V and 7 bases at J; junction bases unmatched: 12. DNA for the CDR3: TGTGCCAGCAGCCCTAGCCCCGGGACAGGGAGGAATGAGCAGTTCTTC. It translates to CASSPSPGTGRNEQFF.

This chain connects TRBV4-1 to TRBJ1-2; D may be TRBD1 (6 bases). Per germline, CDR1 MGHRA and CDR2 YSYEKL. Trimming took 1 base from V and 5 from J, leaving 17 bases between them. The CDR3 has 16 amino acids. In nucleotides, the CDR3 is TGCGCCAGCAGCCAAGGTTGGGGGGGCGCTTATTATGGCTACACCTTC. Translating gives CASSQGWGGAYYGYTF.

This clonotype came up once. This chain connects TRBV29-1 to TRBJ2-7; 7 bases align to TRBD2. The length of the CDR3 is 12 residues. V trimming: 4 bases; J trimming: 2 bases; junction bases outside the gene matches: 2. The germline V gene has CDR1 SQVTM and CDR2 ANQGSEA. The CDR3 DNA sequence: TGCAGCGTTGGACTAGCAACCTACGAGCAGTACTTC. Protein product: CSVGLATYEQYF.

This clonotype came up a few times. The chain links TRBV4-1 to TRBJ2-3; 8 bases line up with TRBD1. This CDR3 region has 13 residues. The trim removed 8 bases at V and 0 bases at J, leaving 1 base unmatched. CDR1 and CDR2 from the germline V gene are MGHRA and YSYEKL. CDR3 residues: CASRDRSTDTQYF. In DNA form, the CDR3 reads TGCGCCAGCCGGGACAGGAGCACAGATACGCAGTATTTT.

The chain has TRBV20-1 and TRBJ2-1; D is undetermined. Trimming cost V 5 bases and J 2 bases, with 7 bases left between them. Germline V gene data show CDR1 as DFQATT and CDR2 as SNEGSKA (reference sequence). This CDR3 has 12 residues. CDR3 DNA: TGCAGTGCTTTCCTCCCCTACAATGAGCAGTTCTTC. Translation gives CSAFLPYNEQFF.

This clonotype showed up just a few times. The chain combines TRBV25-1 with TRBJ1-2, with D perhaps matching TRBD1 (6 bases). This CDR3 is built from 15 residues. Germline loops: CDR1 MGHDK, CDR2 SYGVNS. Trimming shortened V by 6 bases and J by 0 bases, and 14 bases separated the two germline ends. CDR3 bases: TGTGCCAGCAGCGACGCGGGGGCCGCTAACTATGGCTACACCTTC. It codes for CASSDAGAANYGYTF.

This clonotype was seen just once. This rearrangement joins TRBV5-1 to TRBJ2-3; tentatively, D is TRBD2 (6 bases). The germline V gene has CDR1 SGHRS and CDR2 YFSETQ. CDR3 length equals 17 residues. V lost 0 bases, J lost 5 bases, and 19 bases lay in between. The CDR3 DNA sequence: TGCGCCAGCAGCTTGGGACTTAGGCGGGGCGGAGAAGATACGCAGTATTTT. Amino acids: CASSLGLRRGGEDTQYF.

This clonotype turned up a few times. The chain is built from TRBV6-5 and TRBJ1-6, with D maybe TRBD1 (6 bases). Looked up from germline, CDR1 is MNHEY and CDR2 is SVGAGI. This CDR3 contains 16 residues. Trimming shortened V by 0 bases and J by 7 bases, and 13 bases separated the two germline ends. The DNA for the CDR3 is TGTGCCAGCAGTTACTCGACCGGGGGCCGGAATTCACCCCTCCACTTT. It encodes CASSYSTGGRNSPLHF.

This chain connects TRBV27 to TRBJ2-7; D is perhaps TRBD1 or TRBD2 (6 bases each). The CDR3 length is 14 residues. V lost 6 bases to trimming and J lost 0 bases, with 12 bases between them. Germline CDR1 and CDR2: MNHEY and SMNVEV (reference sequence). The CDR3: CASSQWGASYEQYF. The CDR3 bases are TGTGCCAGCAGCCAGTGGGGGGCCTCCTACGAGCAGTACTTC.

This clonotype was recorded only once. The J gene is TRBJ2-1, the V gene TRBV7-9; TRBD2 matches at 12 bases. The CDR3 runs 14 residues. CDR1 is SEHNR and CDR2 is FQNEAQ in the germline V gene (reference sequence). V trimming: 11 bases; J trimming: 7 bases; junction bases outside the gene matches: 9. CDR3 protein: CALPRLAGENEQFF. The CDR3 region has the DNA TGTGCCCTCCCCAGACTAGCGGGAGAGAATGAGCAGTTCTTC. Variable domain in full (rest from reference TRBV7-9 and TRBJ2-1): DTGVSQNPRHKITKRGQNVTFRCDPISEHNRLYWYRQTLGQGPEFLTYFQNEAQLEKSRLLSDRFSAERPKGSFSTLEIQRTEQGDSAMYLCALPRLAGENEQFFGPGTRLTVL.

The rearrangement joins TRBV15 to TRBJ2-7, with TRBD1 matching 10 bases. The germline V gene encodes CDR1 LNHNV and CDR2 YYDKDF (reference sequence). This CDR3 has 15 amino acids. Trimming cost V 8 bases and J 3 bases; bases outside gene matches: 10. CDR3 protein: CATPSMGQGSYEQYF. CDR3 sequence (DNA): TGTGCCACCCCAAGTATGGGACAGGGGAGCTACGAGCAGTACTTC. Supplemented by reference TRBV15 and TRBJ2-7, the full variable domain reads DAMVIQNPRYQVTQFGKPVTLSCSQTLNHNVMYWYQQKSSQAPKLLFHYYDKDFNNEADTPDNFQSRRPNTSFCFLDIRSPGLGDTAMYLCATPSMGQGSYEQYFGPGTRLTVT.

The rearrangement uses TRBV20-1 and TRBJ2-3; D is tentatively TRBD1 or TRBD2 (5 bases each). CDR3 length equals 12 residues. CDR1 is DFQATT, CDR2 SNEGSKA, per germline (reference sequence). Trimming left V 5 bases short and J 1 base short, with 7 bases between. CDR3 nucleotides: TGCAGTGCTGGGGGAGGCACAGATACGCAGTATTTT. Residues: CSAGGGTDTQYF.

The V and J genes are TRBV20-1 and TRBJ2-4, with D hard to call. With the DNA end fitting TRBJ2-7 better, the J assignment may be wrong. The CDR3 sequence is 13 residues long. The germline CDR1 and CDR2 sequences are DFQATT and SNEGSKA (reference sequence). The CDR3 protein is CSARDPALSEQYF. Written as DNA, the CDR3 is TGCAGTGCTAGAGACCCTGCTCTGTCCGAGCAGTACTTC.

V gene TRBV5-1 combines with J gene TRBJ2-7, with 8 nucleotides matching TRBD1. Trimming cost V 4 bases and J 6 bases; bases outside gene matches: 6. The CDR3 sequence is 13 residues long. Looked up from germline, CDR1 is SGHRS and CDR2 is YFSETQ. This CDR3 is CASSTGQGAEQYF. The CDR3 DNA sequence: TGCGCCAGCAGCACCGGACAGGGAGCCGAGCAGTACTTC. The variable domain in full, completed from reference TRBV5-1 and TRBJ2-7, reads KAGVTQTPRYLIKTRGQQVTLSCSPISGHRSVSWYQQTPGQGLQFLFEYFSETQRNKGNFPGRFSGRQFSNSRSEMNVSTLELGDSALYLCASSTGQGAEQYFGPGTRLTVT.

Only a few counts were recorded for this clonotype. The V and J genes are TRBV20-1 and TRBJ2-3; D possibly corresponds to TRBD2 (5 bases). Trimming took off 0 bases at V and 1 base at J, with 14 bases between the two ends. CDR3 length: 16 residues. The germline gives CDR1 DFQATT, CDR2 SNEGSKA (reference sequence). The CDR3 region has the DNA TGCAGTGCTAGAGATCCCCCTAGGAGGCGCACAGATACGCAGTATTTT. It specifies CSARDPPRRRTDTQYF.